The source of this TCR beta chain is a study of shared T cell receptors in the human thymus. The CDR3 has 15 amino acids. V was shortened by 4 bases and J by 8 bases, with 20 bases between the two germline ends. Per the germline V gene, CDR1 is SGHNT and CDR2 is YYREEE (reference sequence). Data came from immunoSEQ multiplex PCR; TCRdb stores just in-frame clones and leaves some out. The sample shows some 700,000 clones, roughly 85% of them seen only once. The sample was also reused in another study, on human thymus T cells. From that second work: The donor group consisted of healthy Finnish infants who were having corrective surgery for congenital heart defects. Resections from corrective heart surgery supplied the thymus tissue.

The chain uses TRBV5-4 and TRBJ2-3, with unresolved D. Sequencing was done on a sample of thymocytes. The clonotype was recovered from a girl in the first two years of life with a congenital heart defect. The CDR3: CASSPQTRLERTQYF. In nucleotides, the CDR3 is TGTGCCAGCAGCCCACAAACTCGTCTAGAACGTACGCAGTATTTT.